A selection of T cell receptor beta chains follows, all from one sample in a study of blood T cell repertoires in COVID-19. TCRdb's table, derived via immunoSEQ multiplex PCR, lists solely in-frame clones and lacks some. The table has 300,000 to 450,000 clones, about 87% seen once. Sequencing was performed on peripheral blood. These receptors were obtained from a woman aged 30 to 39 with COVID-19, enrolled during active disease. CDR3s include the opening cysteine and the closing phenylalanine or tryptophan. Each record gives: V gene, J gene, CDR3 protein.

v_gene: TRBV5-5; j_gene: TRBJ2-7; CDR3aa: CASSLGPGQGYEQYF
v_gene: TRBV15; j_gene: TRBJ1-6; CDR3aa: CATATGTSNSPLHF
v_gene: TRBV7-9; j_gene: TRBJ1-5; CDR3aa: CASSGQGAGNQPQHF
v_gene: TRBV10-1; j_gene: TRBJ2-1; CDR3aa: CASSESGGLKYEQFF
v_gene: TRBV6-5; j_gene: TRBJ2-7; CDR3aa: CASSRGRDYEQYF
v_gene: TRBV27; j_gene: TRBJ2-2; CDR3aa: CASSLPSSTGKNGELFF
v_gene: TRBV5-4; j_gene: TRBJ2-1; CDR3aa: CASSLPATSSDEQFF
v_gene: TRBV28; j_gene: TRBJ2-7; CDR3aa: CASSLSLGGDSYEQYF
v_gene: TRBV5-1; j_gene: TRBJ2-2; CDR3aa: CASSFLAGDTGELFF
v_gene: TRBV6-5; j_gene: TRBJ1-4; CDR3aa: CASASGTVNEKLFF
v_gene: TRBV5-4; j_gene: TRBJ1-1; CDR3aa: CASSSRTGETEAFF
v_gene: TRBV19; j_gene: TRBJ2-1; CDR3aa: CASSIEGTKGSDEQFF
v_gene: TRBV13; j_gene: TRBJ1-2; CDR3aa: CASSRTRVLTYGYTF
v_gene: TRBV5-1; j_gene: TRBJ2-2; CDR3aa: CASRDIRANTGELFF
v_gene: TRBV29-1; j_gene: TRBJ1-2; CDR3aa: CSVDPTGGGYGYTF
v_gene: TRBV5-1; j_gene: TRBJ2-2; CDR3aa: CASSLQTGGVAGELFF
v_gene: TRBV19; j_gene: TRBJ1-4; CDR3aa: CASSPDTGGVNEKLFF
v_gene: TRBV29-1; j_gene: TRBJ1-1; CDR3aa: CSVARGGTEAFF
v_gene: TRBV10-3; j_gene: TRBJ2-7; CDR3aa: CAISDLGTGPSYEQYF
v_gene: TRBV2; j_gene: TRBJ2-2; CDR3aa: CASSRISNTGELFF
v_gene: TRBV3-1/TRBV3-2; j_gene: TRBJ2-1; CDR3aa: CASSQVLAGVYNEQFF
v_gene: TRBV27; j_gene: TRBJ1-2; CDR3aa: CATQFYGYTF
v_gene: TRBV28; j_gene: TRBJ1-2; CDR3aa: CASRRGGRTYGYTF
v_gene: TRBV2; j_gene: TRBJ2-7; CDR3aa: CASSPGTSYEQYF
v_gene: TRBV6-5; j_gene: TRBJ2-7; CDR3aa: CATQDRSYEQYF
v_gene: TRBV2; j_gene: TRBJ1-1; CDR3aa: CASTGGSLNTEAFF
v_gene: TRBV19; j_gene: TRBJ2-3; CDR3aa: CASSSRGRGTDTQYF
v_gene: TRBV28; j_gene: TRBJ2-7; CDR3aa: CASRDGGDEQYF
v_gene: TRBV6-4; j_gene: TRBJ2-7; CDR3aa: CASSDSRQVSYEQYF
v_gene: TRBV28; j_gene: TRBJ1-1; CDR3aa: CASSLKEGAGSTEAFF
v_gene: TRBV28; j_gene: TRBJ2-5; CDR3aa: CASSSSYQETQYF
v_gene: TRBV5-6; j_gene: TRBJ1-4; CDR3aa: CASSLRTGGAGQKLFF